This T cell receptor (beta chain) was sequenced in a study of early T cells in non-severe SARS-CoV-2 infection. Each CDR3 protein gets one entry after TCRdb re-called the 5' RACE reads with MiXCR. The repertoire holds roughly 48,000 distinct CDR3 sequences, with around 6% as singletons. The sequence came from an adult who was a healthcare worker with PCR-confirmed SARS-CoV-2 infection or an uninfected control (not recorded which). The material sequenced was whole blood.

The CDR3 bases are TGTGCCAGCAGTTCCACGCGTGCTGTGGAGTCCTACGAGCAGTACTTC. Translated, it gives CASSSTRAVESYEQYF. This rearrangement joins TRBV6-2 or TRBV6-3 to TRBJ2-7; no definite D call. The CDR3 runs to 16 residues. Trimming shortened V by 4 bases and J by 1 base, and 17 bases separated the two germline ends. Per germline, CDR1 MNHEY and CDR2 SVGEGT.